One sample yielded the 8 T cell receptor beta chains listed below, sequenced in a study of cytomegalovirus exposure and HLA in healthy donors. This PCR relied on a set of 60 Vbeta primers and 13 Jbeta primers. Data came from immunoSEQ multiplex PCR; TCRdb stores just in-frame clones and leaves some out. The sample consists of some 200,000 clones, roughly 80% of them appearing once. The sequenced sample was PBMCs. The receptors were sampled from a man aged 40-49 years in good health and CMV-seronegative.

The chain joins TRBV7-6 to TRBJ1-1, with D possibly TRBD1 on 6 matching bases. The CDR3 is 16 amino acids. The V gene lost 1 base and the J gene lost 0 bases, with 12 bases spanning the gap. The germline V gene encodes CDR1 SGHVS and CDR2 FNYEAQ. The CDR3 DNA reads as TGTGCCAGCAGCTTAGACGCCAGGGGCATGAACACTGAAGCTTTCTTT. Its protein is CASSLDARGMNTEAFF.

This chain links TRBV6-1 with TRBJ2-3, with 7 bases fitting TRBD1. Germline V gene sequence: CDR1 MNHNS, CDR2 SASEGT. This CDR3 spans 17 amino acids. Trimming at V came to 0 bases and at J to 0 bases, leaving 6 bases not matched to a gene. The CDR3 is CASSEALGTASTDTQYF. DNA of the CDR3: TGTGCCAGCAGTGAAGCCCTCGGGACAGCTAGCACAGATACGCAGTATTTT.

Written as DNA, the CDR3 is TGTGCCAGTAGTCGAATGGCAGGCACCGGGGAGCTGTTTTTT. Its translation: CASSRMAGTGELFF. This chain links TRBV19 with TRBJ2-2; D gene ambiguous. Looked up from germline, CDR1 is LNHDA and CDR2 is SQIVND (reference sequence). The V and J ends lost 5 bases and 4 bases respectively, with 11 bases between them. The CDR3 runs to 14 residues.

The chain is built from TRBV4-1 and TRBJ2-3; no firm D call. Between the trimmed V and J ends, which lost 0 bases and 5 bases, there was a span of 3 bases. The CDR3 loop spans 12 amino acids. Germline assignment: CDR1 MGHRA and CDR2 YSYEKL. In DNA, the CDR3 is TGCGCCAGCAGCCAAGATCTAGATACGCAGTATTTT. Amino acids: CASSQDLDTQYF.

The CDR3 bases are TGCAGCGTTGGACCTCGGGTCGGAGATTACGAGCAGTACTTC. Translating it yields CSVGPRVGDYEQYF. The chain combines TRBV29-1 with TRBJ2-5; D gene ambiguous. TRBJ2-7 matches the DNA end more closely, so the J call is doubtful. Germline CDR1 is SQVTM and CDR2 is ANQGSEA. The CDR3 spans 14 residues.

The V and J genes are TRBV2 and TRBJ2-7; 9 bases map to TRBD1. Looked up from germline, CDR1 is SNHLY and CDR2 is FYNNEI. CDR3 size: 16 residues. Trimming at V came to 4 bases and at J to 3 bases, leaving 10 bases not matched to a gene. The CDR3 nucleotides are TGTGCCAGCAGTGGGGGACAGGGCTGGATCGGCTACGAGCAGTACTTC. Translated: CASSGGQGWIGYEQYF.

Points on this clone: The same CDR3 is also encoded by other DNA sequences in this sample. The CDR3 here is CASSSGLNNEQFF. For the CDR3, the DNA is TGTGCCAGCAGCTCGGGACTTAACAATGAGCAGTTCTTC. The chain is built from TRBV11-3 and TRBJ2-1, with D possibly TRBD2 on 6 matching bases. CDR1 SGHNT and CDR2 YENEEA come from the germline V gene. The CDR3 has 13 amino acids. V lost 4 bases to trimming and J lost 5 bases, with 9 bases between them.

J is TRBJ1-1 and V is TRBV7-9; no clear D gene. Trimming removed 5 bases from V and 5 bases from J, with 9 bases in between. The CDR3 is 12 amino acids. The germline CDR1 and CDR2 sequences are SEHNR and FQNEAQ (reference sequence). The DNA of the CDR3 is TGTGCCAGCAGCGCCGGTGAAACTGAAGCTTTCTTT. This encodes CASSAGETEAFF.